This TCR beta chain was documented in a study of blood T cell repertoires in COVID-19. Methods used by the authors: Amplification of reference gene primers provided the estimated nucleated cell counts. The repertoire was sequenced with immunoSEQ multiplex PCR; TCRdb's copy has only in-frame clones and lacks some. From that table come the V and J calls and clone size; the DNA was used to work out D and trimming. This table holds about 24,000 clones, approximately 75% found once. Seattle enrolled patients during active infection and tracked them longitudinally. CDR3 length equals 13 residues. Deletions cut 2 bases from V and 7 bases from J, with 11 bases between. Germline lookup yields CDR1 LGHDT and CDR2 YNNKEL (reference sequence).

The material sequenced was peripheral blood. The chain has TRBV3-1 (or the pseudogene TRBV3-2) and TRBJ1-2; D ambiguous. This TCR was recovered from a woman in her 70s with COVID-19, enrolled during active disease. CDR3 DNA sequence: TGTGCCAGCAGCCAATCCGTCCTCTCTGGCTACACCTTC. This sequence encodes CASSQSVLSGYTF.